Below are 7 T cell receptor beta chains sequenced from a single sample in a study of cytomegalovirus exposure and HLA in healthy donors. PCR primers comprised 60 Vbeta and 13 Jbeta primers. Clones were read by immunoSEQ multiplex PCR, and TCRdb kept only the in-frame ones, dropping some. The sample has under 150,000 clones, over 8% seen once. What was sequenced was PBMCs. These receptors came from a male donor in good health and CMV-seronegative.

This clone was seen a few times. A read error is likely, as this CDR3 ends without the conserved phenylalanine or tryptophan. The chain uses TRBV29-1 and TRBJ1-2, with 8 bases fitting TRBD1. This CDR3 has 14 residues. The germline CDR1 and CDR2 sequences are SQVTM and ANQGSEA. V dropped 4 bases and J dropped 8; count of bases not matched to a gene: 12. CDR3: CSVGEDRTGRGYTV. The CDR3 bases are TGCAGCGTTGGGGAAGATCGGACAGGGCGAGGCTACACCGTC.

This chain uses TRBV5-6 with TRBJ1-6; perhaps TRBD1 as D (5 bases). Between the trimmed V and J ends, which lost 2 bases and 3 bases, there was a span of 15 bases. The CDR3 has 17 residues. Looked up from germline, CDR1 is SGHDT and CDR2 is YYEEEE. In nucleotides, the CDR3 is TGTGCCAGCAGCTTTCTGGAAGGGGTCGACTATAATTCACCCCTCCACTTT. This codes for CASSFLEGVDYNSPLHF.

The chain has TRBV7-2 and TRBJ2-7; tentative D call: TRBD2 (5 bases). The CDR3 loop spans 15 amino acids. Germline V CDR1 and CDR2: SGHTA, FQGNSA. Trimming cost V 0 bases and J 1 base, with 10 bases left between them. CDR3 sequence reads: CASSLAADSSYEQYF. In nucleotides, the CDR3 is TGTGCCAGCAGCTTAGCGGCGGACTCTTCCTACGAGCAGTACTTC.

A few counts support this clone. The chain combines TRBV5-6 with TRBJ2-7, with TRBD2 as a possible D gene (5 bases). Trimming stripped 4 bases from V and 2 bases from J, with 10 bases between. This CDR3 contains 13 residues. In germline, CDR1 is SGHDT, CDR2 YYEEEE. CDR3 coding DNA: TGTGCCAGCAGCAAGCGGAATACCTACGAGCAGTACTTC. Residues: CASSKRNTYEQYF.

The rearrangement joins TRBV15 to TRBJ2-7, with 10 nucleotides matching TRBD2. This CDR3 spans 15 amino acids. Unmatched junction bases numbered 10, after V lost 4 bases and J lost 7 bases. Germline CDR1 reads LNHNV; CDR2 reads YYDKDF (reference sequence). This CDR3 reads CATSTGTSVSREQYF. DNA of the CDR3: TGTGCCACCAGCACCGGGACTAGCGTTTCTCGGGAGCAGTACTTC.

A few counts support this clone. V is TRBV28 and J is TRBJ2-3, with 8 bases matching TRBD2. The CDR3 extends over 16 amino acids. Germline values: CDR1 MDHEN, CDR2 SYDVKM. The ends lost 4 bases at V and 4 bases at J; junction bases unmatched: 10. The CDR3 spells CASSSSGGEKADTQYF. CDR3 coding DNA: TGTGCCAGCAGTTCATCCGGGGGGGAAAAAGCAGATACGCAGTATTTT.

The chain uses TRBV5-1 and TRBJ2-5, with 9 bases identical to TRBD2. The junction had 1 base not matched to a gene; V was cut back by 3 bases and J by 1 base. Germline-derived CDR1 and CDR2 are SGHRS and YFSETQ. The CDR3 contains 14 residues. Here the CDR3 reads CASSSSGAQETQYF. The CDR3 DNA sequence: TGCGCCAGCAGCTCTAGCGGGGCCCAAGAGACCCAGTACTTC.